Following are 4 T cell receptor beta chains from one sample sequenced in a study of blood T cell repertoires in COVID-19. Data came from immunoSEQ multiplex PCR; TCRdb stores just in-frame clones and leaves some out. The sample records roughly 390,000 clones, 85% being singletons. The specimen sequenced was peripheral blood. The receptors were sampled from a woman younger than 30 with acute or convalescent COVID-19.

The rearrangement links TRBV5-4 to TRBJ2-1; 9 nucleotides agree with TRBD1. CDR1 SGHNT and CDR2 YYREEE come from the germline V gene (reference sequence). This CDR3 is 15 amino acids long. V lost 4 bases to trimming and J lost 7 bases; unmatched junction nucleotides: 9. This chain's CDR3 is CASSRDRGNLNEQFF. The CDR3, as DNA: TGTGCCAGCAGCCGAGACAGGGGGAACCTTAATGAGCAGTTCTTC.

The V and J genes are TRBV5-6 and TRBJ1-5, with a tentative D call TRBD1 (6 bases). V was clipped by 1 base and J by 6 bases, with 8 bases between them. The germline gives CDR1 SGHDT, CDR2 YYEEEE. This CDR3 has 13 residues. Here the CDR3 reads CASSLQGIQPQHF. The CDR3 DNA reads TGTGCCAGCAGCTTGCAGGGGATTCAGCCCCAGCATTTT.

This clone has only a few counts. For the CDR3, the DNA is TGTGCCAGCAGCTGGACAGGACGCTACTACAATGAGCAGTTCTTC. It encodes CASSWTGRYYNEQFF. The rearrangement joins TRBV7-8 to TRBJ2-1; 7 nucleotides line up with TRBD1. V trimming: 4 bases; J trimming: 3 bases; junction bases outside the gene matches: 6. The germline gives CDR1 SGHVS, CDR2 FQNEAQ. This CDR3 has 15 residues.

V usage is TRBV7-8 and J usage is TRBJ1-1, with D possibly matching TRBD1 (5 bases). In germline, CDR1 is SGHVS, CDR2 FQNEAQ. The CDR3 sequence is 14 residues long. The ends were cut back, 4 bases at V and 11 bases at J, with 20 bases in the middle. For the CDR3, the DNA is TGTGCCAGCAGCTCCCTGCTCGGACACCTCGAGGCTTTCTTT. It yields the protein CASSSLLGHLEAFF.